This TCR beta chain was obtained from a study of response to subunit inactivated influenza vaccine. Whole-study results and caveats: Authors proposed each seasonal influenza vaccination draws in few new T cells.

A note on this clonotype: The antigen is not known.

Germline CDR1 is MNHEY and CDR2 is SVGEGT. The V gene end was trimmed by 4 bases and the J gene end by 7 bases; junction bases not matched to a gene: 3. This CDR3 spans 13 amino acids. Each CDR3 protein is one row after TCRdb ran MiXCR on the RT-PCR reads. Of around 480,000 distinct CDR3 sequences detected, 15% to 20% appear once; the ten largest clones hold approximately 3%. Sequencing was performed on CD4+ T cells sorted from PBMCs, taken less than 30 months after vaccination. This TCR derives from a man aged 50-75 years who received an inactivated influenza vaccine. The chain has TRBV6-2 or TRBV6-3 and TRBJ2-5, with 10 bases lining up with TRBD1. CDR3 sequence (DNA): TGTGCCAGCAGTTCGCGGACAGGGGGGACCCAGTACTTC. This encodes CASSSRTGGTQYF.